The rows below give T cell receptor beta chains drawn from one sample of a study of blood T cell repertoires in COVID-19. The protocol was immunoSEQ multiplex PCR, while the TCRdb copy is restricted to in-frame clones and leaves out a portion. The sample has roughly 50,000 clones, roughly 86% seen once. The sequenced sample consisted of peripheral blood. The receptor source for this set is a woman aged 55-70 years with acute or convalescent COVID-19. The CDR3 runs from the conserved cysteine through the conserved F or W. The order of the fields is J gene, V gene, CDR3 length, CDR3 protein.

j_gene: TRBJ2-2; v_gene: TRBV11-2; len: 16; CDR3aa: CASSSGQGLNTGELFF
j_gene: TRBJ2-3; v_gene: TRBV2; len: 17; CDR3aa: CASSRLASGVGTDTQYF
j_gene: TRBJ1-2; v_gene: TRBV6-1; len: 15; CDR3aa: CASSEFVAGNYGYTF
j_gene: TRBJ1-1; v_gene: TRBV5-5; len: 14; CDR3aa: CASSPPGGTDEAFF
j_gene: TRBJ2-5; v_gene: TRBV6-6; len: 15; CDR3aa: CASSRSRTRGETQYF
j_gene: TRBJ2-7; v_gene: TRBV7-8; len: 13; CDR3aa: CASSSYAVYEQYF
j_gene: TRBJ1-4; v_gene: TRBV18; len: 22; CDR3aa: CASSSTSPISDRLGLRVKRLFF
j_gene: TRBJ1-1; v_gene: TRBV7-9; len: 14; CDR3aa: CASSSRASNTEAFF
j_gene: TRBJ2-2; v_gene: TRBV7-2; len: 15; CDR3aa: CASSLASGSAGELFF
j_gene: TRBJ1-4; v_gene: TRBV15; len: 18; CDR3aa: CATSRDFWDKTTNEKLFF
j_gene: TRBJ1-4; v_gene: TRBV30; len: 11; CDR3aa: CAWKAAEKLFF
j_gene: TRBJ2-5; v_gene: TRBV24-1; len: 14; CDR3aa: CATSDFGGEETQYF
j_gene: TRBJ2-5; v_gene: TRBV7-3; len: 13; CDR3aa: CASSPGGRETQYF
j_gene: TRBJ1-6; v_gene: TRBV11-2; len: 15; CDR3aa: CASSLVGVNNSPLHF
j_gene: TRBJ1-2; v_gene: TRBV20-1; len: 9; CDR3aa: CSARGGYTF
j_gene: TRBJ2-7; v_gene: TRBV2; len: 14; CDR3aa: CASRDRTGTYEQYF
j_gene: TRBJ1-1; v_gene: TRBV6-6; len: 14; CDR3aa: CASSPGQLNTEAFF
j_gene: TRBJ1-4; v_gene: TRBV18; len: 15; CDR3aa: CASSPPGTSNEKLFF
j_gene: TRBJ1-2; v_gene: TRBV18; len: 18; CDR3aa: CASSPDRTGGWALRGYTF
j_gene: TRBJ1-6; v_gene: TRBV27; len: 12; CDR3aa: CASSGQNSPLHF
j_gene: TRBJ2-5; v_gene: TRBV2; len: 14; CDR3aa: CASRGLAGLETQYF
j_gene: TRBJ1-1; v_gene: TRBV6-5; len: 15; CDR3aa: CASSLTTGGNTEAFF
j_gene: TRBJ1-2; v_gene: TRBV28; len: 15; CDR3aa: CASRDRGSVRYGYTF
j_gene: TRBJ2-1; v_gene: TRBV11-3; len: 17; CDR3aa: CASSSGLAGGPNNEQFF
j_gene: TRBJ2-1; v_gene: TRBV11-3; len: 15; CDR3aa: CASSKPGQGVPEQFF
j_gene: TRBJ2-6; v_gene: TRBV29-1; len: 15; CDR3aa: CSVGTLGSGANVLTF
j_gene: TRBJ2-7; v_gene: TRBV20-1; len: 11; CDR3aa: CSASSRYEQYF
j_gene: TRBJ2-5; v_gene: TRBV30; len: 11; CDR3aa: CAWSVKETQYF
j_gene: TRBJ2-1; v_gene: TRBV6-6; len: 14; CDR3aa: CASSHLVSGSREFF
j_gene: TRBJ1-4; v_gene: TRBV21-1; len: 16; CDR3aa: CASSKPAGSVSEKLFF
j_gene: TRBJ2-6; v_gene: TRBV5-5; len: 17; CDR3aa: CASSSRGGSSGANVLTF
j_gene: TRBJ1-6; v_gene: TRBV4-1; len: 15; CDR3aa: CASSHNRGGNSPLHF
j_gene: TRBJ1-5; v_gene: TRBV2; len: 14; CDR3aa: CATNADRGELPQHF
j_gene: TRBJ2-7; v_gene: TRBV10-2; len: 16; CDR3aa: CASREGLAGVSYEQYF
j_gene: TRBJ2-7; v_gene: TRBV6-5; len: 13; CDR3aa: CASSRGQIYEQYF